These 19 T cell receptor beta chains originate from one sample sequenced in a study of cytomegalovirus exposure and HLA in healthy donors. Primers for the PCR totalled 60 Vbeta and 13 Jbeta. The assay was immunoSEQ multiplex PCR, and TCRdb's table has in-frame clones only and misses some. The sample records tens of thousands of clones, about 85% being singletons. Sample: PBMCs. The receptors come from a middle-aged woman in good health and CMV-seropositive.

V is TRBV4-1 and J is TRBJ2-7; D is possibly TRBD2 (5 bases). This CDR3 region has 15 residues. The germline V gene encodes CDR1 MGHRA and CDR2 YSYEKL. The V end lost 4 bases, the J end lost 2 bases, and 15 bases lay between the germline ends. CDR3 in DNA: TGCGCCAGCAGCCCGAAGACGGGATCAACCTACGAGCAGTACTTC. Protein: CASSPKTGSTYEQYF.

This sequence joins TRBV10-2 and TRBJ2-2; D is undetermined. The CDR3 is 14 residues long. Germline lookup yields CDR1 WSHSY and CDR2 SAAADI. Trimming removed 0 bases from V and 1 base from J, with 3 bases in between. The CDR3 loop is CASSESKNTGELFF. The DNA for the CDR3 is TGCGCCAGCAGTGAGTCTAAGAACACCGGGGAGCTGTTTTTT.

This chain connects TRBV28 to TRBJ1-2, with TRBD1 as a possible D gene (6 bases). CDR1 and CDR2 from the germline V gene are MDHEN and SYDVKM. The ends were cut back, 9 bases at V and 3 bases at J, with 20 bases in the middle. The CDR3 runs to 15 residues. The DNA for the CDR3 is TGTGCCAGTTCGACAAGGGGGGGATCAGACTATGGCTACACCTTC. It specifies CASSTRGGSDYGYTF.

This clone was counted a few times. The gene calls are TRBV11-2 and TRBJ2-2; D is unresolved. Trimming cost V 4 bases and J 0 bases, with 9 bases left between them. Germline V gene lookup returns CDR1 SGHAT and CDR2 FQNNGV. The CDR3 runs 15 residues. CDR3 sequence (DNA): TGTGCCAGCAGCTCGACTGTCGCGAACACCGGGGAGCTGTTTTTT. Translated, it gives CASSSTVANTGELFF. Combining the CDR3 with reference TRBV11-2 and TRBJ2-2 gives the whole variable domain EAGVAQSPRYKIIEKRQSVAFWCNPISGHATLYWYQQILGQGPKLLIQFQNNGVVDDSQLPKDRFSAERLKGVDSTLKIQPAKLEDSAVYLCASSSTVANTGELFFGEGSRLTVL.

This clone is a singleton in its sample. The same CDR3 is also encoded by other DNA sequences in this sample. V usage is TRBV30 and J usage is TRBJ2-1, with D perhaps TRBD2 (5 bases). V dropped 3 bases and J dropped 0 bases, with 18 bases sitting between them. The germline CDR1 and CDR2 sequences are GTSNPN and SVGIG (reference sequence). This CDR3 region has 17 residues. CDR3 sequence reads: CAWRVFQADPSYNEQFF. The CDR3 nucleotides read TGTGCCTGGAGGGTATTTCAAGCGGATCCCTCCTACAATGAGCAGTTCTTC.

The gene calls are TRBV9 and TRBJ2-7; 7 bases are a match to TRBD1. The germline V gene has CDR1 SGDLS and CDR2 YYNGEE. This CDR3 is 15 amino acids long. With V trimmed by 0 bases and J by 0 bases, 3 bases remained unmatched. CDR3 in amino acids: CASSVAGDSSYEQYF. The CDR3 DNA sequence: TGTGCCAGCAGCGTAGCTGGGGACAGCTCCTACGAGCAGTACTTC.

The chain joins TRBV2 to TRBJ2-3; D is perhaps TRBD2 (6 bases). Germline V CDR1 and CDR2: SNHLY, FYNNEI. The length of the CDR3 is 14 residues. The ends were cut back, 6 bases at V and 6 bases at J, with 16 bases in the middle. The CDR3 loop is CASRAGNLRDTQYF. Here the CDR3 DNA reads TGTGCCAGCAGGGCGGGAAACTTGAGGGATACGCAGTATTTT.

The J gene is TRBJ1-6, the V gene TRBV6-1, with 11 bases aligning to TRBD1. The length of the CDR3 is 15 residues. J lost 6 bases, V lost 6 bases, and 4 bases had no gene match. Germline CDR1 reads MNHNS; CDR2 reads SASEGT. The chain's CDR3 is CASRLGTGGNSPLHF. The DNA for the CDR3 is TGTGCCAGCAGGCTCGGGACAGGGGGTAATTCACCCCTCCACTTT.

This clone was picked up one time. The CDR3 bases are TGCGCCAGCAGCTTGGTGTCGGGACAGGGAACCTACGAGCAGTACTTC. Residues: CASSLVSGQGTYEQYF. V is TRBV5-1 and J is TRBJ2-7, with 9 bases matching TRBD1. Germline CDR1 reads SGHRS; CDR2 reads YFSETQ. V lost 0 bases to trimming and J lost 2 bases; unmatched junction nucleotides: 6. CDR3 length equals 16 residues.

This chain connects TRBV19 to TRBJ2-4; TRBD1 agrees at 9 bases. Germline assignment: CDR1 LNHDA and CDR2 SQIVND (reference sequence). V shed 1 base, J shed 4 bases, and the junction held 2 bases outside the gene matches. This CDR3 has 15 residues. CDR3 coding DNA: TGTGCCAGTAGTATAGCTGGGACAGGGAAAAACATTCAGTACTTC. This codes for CASSIAGTGKNIQYF.

This chain joins TRBV18 and TRBJ1-5, with 9 bases aligning to TRBD1. The V and J ends lost 2 bases and 4 bases, in that order; junction bases with no gene match: 3. The CDR3 runs to 15 residues. Germline V gives CDR1 KGHSH, CDR2 LQKENI. CDR3 in DNA: TGTGCCAGCTCACCATCGACAGGGGGAAATCAGCCCCAGCATTTT. This encodes CASSPSTGGNQPQHF.

CDR3 in amino acids: CASSRGLNQPQHF. The CDR3 DNA is TGCGCCAGCAGTAGGGGCCTCAATCAGCCCCAGCATTTT. The chain combines TRBV5-1 with TRBJ1-5; maybe TRBD1 (5 bases). Between the trimmed V and J ends, which lost 5 bases and 3 bases, there was a span of 9 bases. The CDR3 covers 13 residues. Germline CDR1 SGHRS, CDR2 YFSETQ.

The chain is built from TRBV5-6 and TRBJ2-7; a weak D match, TRBD1 (5 bases). V was shortened by 0 bases and J by 6 bases, with 10 bases between the two germline ends. Germline lookup yields CDR1 SGHDT and CDR2 YYEEEE. There are 13 residues in the CDR3. DNA for the CDR3: TGTGCCAGCAGCTTGGAGGACACCCCCGAGCAGTACTTC. It encodes CASSLEDTPEQYF.

J is TRBJ1-5 and V is TRBV19, with a tentative D call TRBD1 (6 bases). V was trimmed by 3 bases and J by 3 bases, leaving 9 bases between them. Germline V CDR1 and CDR2: LNHDA, SQIVND (reference sequence). This CDR3 comprises 14 residues. The CDR3 sequence: CASSIRTDNQPQHF. DNA of the CDR3: TGTGCCAGTAGTATCAGGACAGACAATCAGCCCCAGCATTTT. The variable domain in full, completed from reference TRBV19 and TRBJ1-5, reads DGGITQSPKYLFRKEGQNVTLSCEQNLNHDAMYWYRQDPGQGLRLIYYSQIVNDFQKGDIAEGYSVSREKKESFPLTVTSAQKNPTAFYLCASSIRTDNQPQHFGDGTRLSIL.

This clone was seen a handful of times. The gene calls are TRBV6-5 and TRBJ2-7; 7 nucleotides align to TRBD2. Germline lookup yields CDR1 MNHEY and CDR2 SVGAGI. Germline trimming cut 4 bases from V and 2 bases from J; bases unmatched to any gene: 8. The CDR3 sequence is 15 residues long. This chain's CDR3 is CASSSVLAGAYEQYF. Here the CDR3 DNA reads TGTGCCAGCAGTTCGGTTCTGGCGGGAGCCTACGAGCAGTACTTC.

The J gene is TRBJ2-1, the V gene TRBV5-1, with D uncertain. V lost 0 bases, J lost 5 bases, and 15 bases lay in between. The germline CDR1 and CDR2 sequences are SGHRS and YFSETQ. The CDR3 spans 16 residues. CDR3: CASSLAVGQRDNEQFF. DNA of the CDR3: TGCGCCAGCAGCTTGGCCGTTGGGCAGAGAGACAATGAGCAGTTCTTC.

This clone was seen a handful of times. The V and J genes are TRBV19 and TRBJ1-2; TRBD1 matches at 8 bases. This CDR3 spans 15 amino acids. Trimming at V came to 6 bases and at J to 5 bases, leaving 11 bases not matched to a gene. Germline values: CDR1 LNHDA, CDR2 SQIVND (reference sequence). The CDR3 region has the DNA TGTGCCAGTAGCCTAGGGACAGGTCCTGTATATGGCTACACCTTC. Its translation is CASSLGTGPVYGYTF.

J is TRBJ1-4 and V is TRBV30; D gene uncertain. The CDR3 has 14 residues. Germline V gives CDR1 GTSNPN, CDR2 SVGIG (reference sequence). The germline V and J ends were trimmed by 0 bases and 8 bases, with 13 bases remaining between them. The CDR3 reads CAWSVEAVMEKLFF. CDR3 DNA sequence: TGTGCCTGGAGTGTGGAGGCGGTCATGGAAAAACTGTTTTTT.

V usage is TRBV27 and J usage is TRBJ2-3; a possible D gene is TRBD1 (6 bases). CDR1 and CDR2 (germline): MNHEY, SMNVEV (reference sequence). V lost 4 bases, J lost 11 bases, and 13 bases lay in between. There are 12 residues in the CDR3. DNA of the CDR3: TGTGCCAGCAGTTCCAGGGGACCGAAGCAGTATTTT. It is translated as CASSSRGPKQYF.